The following is a T cell receptor beta chain sequence with its context. Its antigen remains unidentified. At one of its ends the junction is not consistent with the germline gene, which may arise from a read error. The data are from a study of cytomegalovirus exposure and HLA in healthy donors. General study points: Data from an earlier analysis indicated that most TCR beta V segments were productive either about 87% or about 30% of the time.

It was with 60 Vbeta and 13 Jbeta primers that the PCR ran. Clones were sequenced by immunoSEQ multiplex PCR, and TCRdb holds only the in-frame ones, with some missing. In the table there are about 120,000 clones, roughly 70% of which are singletons. CDR1 and CDR2 (germline): PRHDT, FYEKMQ (reference sequence). The CDR3 length is 14 residues. This TCR derives from a man in his forties or fifties in good health and CMV-seropositive. V and J are TRBV13 and TRBJ2-1; D might be TRBD2 (5 bases). Sequencing input: PBMCs. The DNA for the CDR3 is TGTGCCAGCAGCTCCCGGACTGCCTACGATGAGCAGTTCTTC. It translates to CASSSRTAYDEQFF.